One and the same sample provided the 26 T cell receptor beta chains below, sequenced in a study of post-analysis software for immune sequencing data. General study points: Four or five TRBV segments were significantly more frequent in patients than in controls. TRBV5-6, TRBV5-1 and TRBV20-1 were among these segments.

Unique molecular identifiers featured in each of the TCR beta cDNA libraries. TCRdb fed the PCR reads into MiXCR, producing one record per CDR3 protein. The table has about 760,000 distinct CDR3 sequences, 30% seen once. Antigen specificity for these receptors is unknown. The sample comprised blood. The receptor source for this set is a girl between 5 and 17 years old with multiple sclerosis.

This clonotype was detected once. The chain uses TRBV12-3 or TRBV12-4 and TRBJ2-5, with TRBD1 identical over 7 bases. The CDR3 sequence is 14 residues long. Trimming at V came to 5 bases and at J to 11 bases, leaving 14 bases not matched to a gene. The DNA for the CDR3 is TGTGCCAGCAGTGTTAGAGGGGGCAGGTGGGAGCAGTACTTC. Translating it yields CASSVRGGRWEQYF.

Ten or more counts support this clonotype. The chain links TRBV2 to TRBJ2-7, with D unresolved. Germline CDR1 SNHLY, CDR2 FYNNEI. V was pared by 5 bases and J by 7 bases, with 15 bases between. The CDR3 runs 13 residues. DNA of the CDR3: TGTGCCAGCAGTCCTGACCCGGCGAGAGAGCAGTACTTC. This codes for CASSPDPAREQYF.

This clonotype was counted at least ten times. This chain connects TRBV29-1 to TRBJ2-1; 8 bases align to TRBD2. This CDR3 contains 14 residues. Trimming removed 8 bases from V and 3 bases from J; junction bases left unmatched: 9. Germline CDR1 and CDR2: SQVTM and ANQGSEA. The CDR3 nucleotides are TGCAGCCTTACTAGCGGTTCTTACTACAATGAGCAGTTCTTC. This gives the protein CSLTSGSYYNEQFF.

This clonotype has more than one count but fewer than ten. The V call is TRBV7-2, the J call TRBJ2-5, with D perhaps being TRBD1 or TRBD2 (5 bases each). TRBJ2-7 explains the end of the DNA better; the J call may be wrong. The germline gives CDR1 SGHTA, CDR2 FQGNSA. The CDR3 is 15 residues long. The CDR3 nucleotides are TGTGCCAGCAGCTTAGATTGGTGGAGGCAGGGCGAGCAGTACTTC. It encodes CASSLDWWRQGEQYF.

This clonotype has only a few counts. The rearrangement uses TRBV3-1 and TRBJ2-7; D tentatively fits TRBD1 or TRBD2 (5 bases each). The J call is doubtful: the DNA matches TRBJ2-5 better. Germline V CDR1 and CDR2: LGHDT, YNNKEL (reference sequence). This CDR3 has 14 residues. The CDR3 loop reads CASSPGARLETQYF. The CDR3 DNA sequence: TGTGCCAGCAGCCCCGGGGCGCGGTTGGAGACCCAGTACTTC.

V and J are TRBV27 and TRBJ2-4; D unresolved. In germline, CDR1 is MNHEY, CDR2 SMNVEV (reference sequence). There are 16 residues in the CDR3. The V end lost 2 bases, the J end lost 6 bases, and 17 bases lay between the germline ends. This CDR3 is CASSLRPGQARNIQYF. The CDR3, as DNA: TGTGCCAGCAGTTTACGCCCTGGGCAGGCTAGAAACATTCAGTACTTC.

This clonotype appeared a few times. The J gene is TRBJ2-7, the V gene TRBV5-1; tentative D call: TRBD2 (5 bases). V was cut by 4 bases and J by 0 bases, with 14 bases left in between. Germline V gives CDR1 SGHRS, CDR2 YFSETQ. The CDR3 covers 15 residues. In nucleotides, the CDR3 is TGCGCCAGCAGCAAACCGACGGGGAGCTCCTACGAGCAGTACTTC. Its protein product is CASSKPTGSSYEQYF.

The chain carries TRBV9 and TRBJ1-2, with 11 positions matching TRBD1. J was trimmed by 7 bases and V by 0 bases; bases with no gene match: 8. The CDR3 sequence is 16 residues long. In germline, CDR1 is SGDLS, CDR2 YYNGEE. CDR3 in amino acids: CASSVVPDRGLSGYTF. DNA for the CDR3: TGTGCCAGCAGCGTAGTGCCGGACAGGGGGCTCTCTGGCTACACCTTC.

The chain carries TRBV27 and TRBJ2-4; 11 bases line up with TRBD1. The CDR3 spans 14 residues. Germline V gene data show CDR1 as MNHEY and CDR2 as SMNVEV (reference sequence). V lost 8 bases to trimming and J lost 3 bases; unmatched junction nucleotides: 3. The CDR3 DNA sequence: TGTGCCAGCGGGGACAGGGGGGACAAAAACATTCAGTACTTC. Translated: CASGDRGDKNIQYF.

CDR3 nucleotide sequence: TGTGCCAGCAGCTTATACCCACAGGGAGGGAGTGGCTACACCTTC. Its translation is CASSLYPQGGSGYTF. V usage is TRBV7-2 and J usage is TRBJ1-2; the D gene is possibly TRBD1 (6 bases). Germline CDR1 is SGHTA and CDR2 is FQGNSA. There are 15 residues in the CDR3. The V gene lost 2 bases and the J gene lost 7 bases, with 17 bases spanning the gap.

The chain couples TRBV6-5 to TRBJ1-1; D is unclear. Germline CDR1 and CDR2: MNHEY and SVGAGI. The CDR3 is 14 residues long. V lost 7 bases and J lost 1, with 13 bases in between. Here the CDR3 DNA reads TGTGCCAGCATGGTGTTTGGGTCGAACACTGAAGCTTTCTTT. It translates to CASMVFGSNTEAFF.

This chain links TRBV20-1 with TRBJ2-5; 8 positions agree with TRBD2. The DNA matches TRBJ2-7 better at its end, which makes the J call doubtful. The CDR3 is 13 residues long. Germline-derived CDR1 and CDR2 are DFQATT and SNEGSKA (reference sequence). CDR3 sequence: CSALGLVGYEQYF. CDR3 bases: TGCAGTGCTTTGGGACTAGTGGGGTACGAGCAGTACTTC.

CDR3 DNA sequence: TGTGCCAGCAGCTTATTCGGTTCAACTAGCACAGATACGCAGTATTTT. This sequence encodes CASSLFGSTSTDTQYF. V gene TRBV7-2 combines with J gene TRBJ2-3; D is unclear. Germline CDR1 SGHTA, CDR2 FQGNSA. CDR3 length: 16 amino acids. The V and J ends lost 2 bases and 0 bases respectively, with 12 bases between them. The variable domain in full, completed from reference TRBV7-2 and TRBJ2-3, reads GAGVSQSPSNKVTEKGKDVELRCDPISGHTALYWYRQSLGQGLEFLIYFQGNSAPDKSGLPSDRFSAERTGGSVSTLTIQRTQQEDSAVYLCASSLFGSTSTDTQYFGPGTRLTVL.

This clonotype was counted a few times. The chain recombines TRBV10-3 with TRBJ2-7, with D perhaps matching TRBD2 (5 bases). V gave up 10 bases and J gave up 6 bases, with 22 bases separating them. CDR3 size: 14 residues. Germline assignment: CDR1 ENHRY and CDR2 SYGVKD. Here the CDR3 reads CATDMGALNGEQYF. The CDR3 DNA reads TGTGCCACCGATATGGGAGCACTCAACGGCGAGCAGTACTTC.

This clonotype was observed a handful of times. The rearrangement uses TRBV12-3 or TRBV12-4 and TRBJ1-2, with 7 bases lining up with TRBD1. The CDR3 extends over 12 amino acids. The CDR3 DNA follows: TGTACCACCCCAGGGGGAGTTAATGGCTACACCTTC. Its protein is CTTPGGVNGYTF.

This clonotype was recorded a few times. This sequence joins TRBV20-1 and TRBJ2-3; the match to TRBD2 covers 8 bases. The CDR3 totals 14 residues. Germline CDR1 DFQATT, CDR2 SNEGSKA (reference sequence). The J segment lost 12 bases and the V segment lost 3 bases, leaving 14 bases of the junction unmatched. CDR3 nucleotide sequence: TGCAGTGCTAGCTATAACGGGAGGGAGGGAACACAGTATTTT. It codes for CSASYNGREGTQYF.

The chain combines TRBV29-1 with TRBJ2-7; the D call may be TRBD1 or TRBD2 (5 bases each). V lost 6 bases, J lost 3 bases, and 15 bases lay in between. In germline, CDR1 is SQVTM, CDR2 ANQGSEA. The CDR3 is 13 residues long. As DNA, the CDR3 is TGCAGCGTGAGGGGTAGGGGTAACTACGAGCAGTACTTC. Protein sequence: CSVRGRGNYEQYF.

With regard to this clonotype: One end of the junction is discordant with germline, which a read error may explain. The chain has TRBV11-2 and TRBJ1-4, with 7 nucleotides matching TRBD1. The germline V gene has CDR1 SGHAT and CDR2 FQNNGV. CDR3 length: 17 amino acids. The CDR3 region has the DNA TGTGCCAGCAGCTTAGGCACCGACAGGGCCTCTAATGAAAAACGGTTTTTT. Protein sequence: CASSLGTDRASNEKRFF.

This clonotype has at least ten counts. V and J are TRBV29-1 and TRBJ2-3, with D possibly being TRBD2 (5 bases). CDR1 and CDR2 (germline): SQVTM, ANQGSEA. Deletions cut 7 bases from V and 5 bases from J, with 7 bases between. The CDR3 consists of 10 residues. CDR3 DNA: TGCAGCGGGGCGGGAGATACGCAGTATTTT. Encoded protein: CSGAGDTQYF.

This clonotype appeared a few times. The rearrangement uses TRBV7-2 and TRBJ2-5; D not resolved. Gene TRBJ2-1 matches the end of the DNA better, so the J call may be wrong. Per the germline V gene, CDR1 is SGHTA and CDR2 is FQGNSA. CDR3 length: 13 residues. The CDR3 region has the DNA TGTGCCAGCAGCTTAGGAATACAAGAGACCCAGTTCTTC. This encodes CASSLGIQETQFF.

In its sample, this clonotype was seen a few times. V and J are TRBV2 and TRBJ2-4; 10 bases fit TRBD1. With 10 bases clipped from V and 0 bases from J, the junction kept 12 bases outside the gene matches. Germline CDR1 is SNHLY and CDR2 is FYNNEI. CDR3 size: 17 residues. The CDR3 reads CATQGQGRGLAKNIQYF. The CDR3 DNA is TGTGCCACTCAGGGACAGGGGAGAGGACTAGCCAAAAACATTCAGTACTTC. Full variable domain (rest looked up from reference TRBV2 and TRBJ2-4): EPEVTQTPSHQVTQMGQEVILRCVPISNHLYFYWYRQILGQKVEFLVSFYNNEISEKSEIFDDQFSVERPDGSNFTLKIRSTKLEDSAMYFCATQGQGRGLAKNIQYFGAGTRLSVL.

The V and J genes are TRBV6-6 and TRBJ2-1; D call uncertain. Germline CDR1 is MNHNY and CDR2 is SVGAGI (reference sequence). Deletions cut 0 bases from V and 4 bases from J, with 7 bases between. This CDR3 has 14 amino acids. This CDR3 is CASSYSMTYNEQFF. CDR3 DNA sequence: TGTGCCAGCAGTTACTCGATGACTTACAATGAGCAGTTCTTC.

Concerning this clonotype: Sequence at one end of the junction differs from germline and may be a read error. CDR3 protein: CASTGDSSTDTHYF. The CDR3 DNA is TGTGCCAGCACCGGGGACTCAAGCACAGATACGCACTATTTT. The genes are TRBV2 and TRBJ2-3; tentatively, D is TRBD2 (6 bases). Per the germline V gene, CDR1 is SNHLY and CDR2 is FYNNEI. CDR3 length: 14 residues.

The sample holds a few counts of this clonotype. CDR3 residues: CASSQDRASGTLSYEQYF. The CDR3 bases are TGCGCCAGCAGCCAAGATCGGGCTAGCGGAACTTTATCCTACGAGCAGTACTTC. The chain is built from TRBV4-3 and TRBJ2-7, with 7 bases fitting TRBD2. V trimming: 0 bases; J trimming: 1 base; junction bases outside the gene matches: 12. Germline CDR1 LGHNA, CDR2 YSLEER. The CDR3 spans 18 residues.

J is TRBJ2-3 and V is TRBV18, with no clear D. The CDR3 runs 15 residues. With 2 bases removed from V and 0 bases from J, the gap between germline ends came to 9 bases. Germline V gene lookup returns CDR1 KGHSH and CDR2 LQKENI. The CDR3 DNA is TGTGCCAGCTCACCAGCCCACCTTAGCACAGATACGCAGTATTTT. Translating gives CASSPAHLSTDTQYF.

Only a few counts were recorded for this clonotype. V usage is TRBV12-3 or TRBV12-4 and J usage is TRBJ2-3, with D unclear. Trimming left V 1 base short and J 4 bases short, with 15 bases between. The CDR3 totals 16 residues. The CDR3 loop is CASSLGWIVRSDTQYF. CDR3 coding DNA: TGTGCCAGCAGTTTAGGTTGGATCGTCCGGTCAGATACGCAGTATTTT.